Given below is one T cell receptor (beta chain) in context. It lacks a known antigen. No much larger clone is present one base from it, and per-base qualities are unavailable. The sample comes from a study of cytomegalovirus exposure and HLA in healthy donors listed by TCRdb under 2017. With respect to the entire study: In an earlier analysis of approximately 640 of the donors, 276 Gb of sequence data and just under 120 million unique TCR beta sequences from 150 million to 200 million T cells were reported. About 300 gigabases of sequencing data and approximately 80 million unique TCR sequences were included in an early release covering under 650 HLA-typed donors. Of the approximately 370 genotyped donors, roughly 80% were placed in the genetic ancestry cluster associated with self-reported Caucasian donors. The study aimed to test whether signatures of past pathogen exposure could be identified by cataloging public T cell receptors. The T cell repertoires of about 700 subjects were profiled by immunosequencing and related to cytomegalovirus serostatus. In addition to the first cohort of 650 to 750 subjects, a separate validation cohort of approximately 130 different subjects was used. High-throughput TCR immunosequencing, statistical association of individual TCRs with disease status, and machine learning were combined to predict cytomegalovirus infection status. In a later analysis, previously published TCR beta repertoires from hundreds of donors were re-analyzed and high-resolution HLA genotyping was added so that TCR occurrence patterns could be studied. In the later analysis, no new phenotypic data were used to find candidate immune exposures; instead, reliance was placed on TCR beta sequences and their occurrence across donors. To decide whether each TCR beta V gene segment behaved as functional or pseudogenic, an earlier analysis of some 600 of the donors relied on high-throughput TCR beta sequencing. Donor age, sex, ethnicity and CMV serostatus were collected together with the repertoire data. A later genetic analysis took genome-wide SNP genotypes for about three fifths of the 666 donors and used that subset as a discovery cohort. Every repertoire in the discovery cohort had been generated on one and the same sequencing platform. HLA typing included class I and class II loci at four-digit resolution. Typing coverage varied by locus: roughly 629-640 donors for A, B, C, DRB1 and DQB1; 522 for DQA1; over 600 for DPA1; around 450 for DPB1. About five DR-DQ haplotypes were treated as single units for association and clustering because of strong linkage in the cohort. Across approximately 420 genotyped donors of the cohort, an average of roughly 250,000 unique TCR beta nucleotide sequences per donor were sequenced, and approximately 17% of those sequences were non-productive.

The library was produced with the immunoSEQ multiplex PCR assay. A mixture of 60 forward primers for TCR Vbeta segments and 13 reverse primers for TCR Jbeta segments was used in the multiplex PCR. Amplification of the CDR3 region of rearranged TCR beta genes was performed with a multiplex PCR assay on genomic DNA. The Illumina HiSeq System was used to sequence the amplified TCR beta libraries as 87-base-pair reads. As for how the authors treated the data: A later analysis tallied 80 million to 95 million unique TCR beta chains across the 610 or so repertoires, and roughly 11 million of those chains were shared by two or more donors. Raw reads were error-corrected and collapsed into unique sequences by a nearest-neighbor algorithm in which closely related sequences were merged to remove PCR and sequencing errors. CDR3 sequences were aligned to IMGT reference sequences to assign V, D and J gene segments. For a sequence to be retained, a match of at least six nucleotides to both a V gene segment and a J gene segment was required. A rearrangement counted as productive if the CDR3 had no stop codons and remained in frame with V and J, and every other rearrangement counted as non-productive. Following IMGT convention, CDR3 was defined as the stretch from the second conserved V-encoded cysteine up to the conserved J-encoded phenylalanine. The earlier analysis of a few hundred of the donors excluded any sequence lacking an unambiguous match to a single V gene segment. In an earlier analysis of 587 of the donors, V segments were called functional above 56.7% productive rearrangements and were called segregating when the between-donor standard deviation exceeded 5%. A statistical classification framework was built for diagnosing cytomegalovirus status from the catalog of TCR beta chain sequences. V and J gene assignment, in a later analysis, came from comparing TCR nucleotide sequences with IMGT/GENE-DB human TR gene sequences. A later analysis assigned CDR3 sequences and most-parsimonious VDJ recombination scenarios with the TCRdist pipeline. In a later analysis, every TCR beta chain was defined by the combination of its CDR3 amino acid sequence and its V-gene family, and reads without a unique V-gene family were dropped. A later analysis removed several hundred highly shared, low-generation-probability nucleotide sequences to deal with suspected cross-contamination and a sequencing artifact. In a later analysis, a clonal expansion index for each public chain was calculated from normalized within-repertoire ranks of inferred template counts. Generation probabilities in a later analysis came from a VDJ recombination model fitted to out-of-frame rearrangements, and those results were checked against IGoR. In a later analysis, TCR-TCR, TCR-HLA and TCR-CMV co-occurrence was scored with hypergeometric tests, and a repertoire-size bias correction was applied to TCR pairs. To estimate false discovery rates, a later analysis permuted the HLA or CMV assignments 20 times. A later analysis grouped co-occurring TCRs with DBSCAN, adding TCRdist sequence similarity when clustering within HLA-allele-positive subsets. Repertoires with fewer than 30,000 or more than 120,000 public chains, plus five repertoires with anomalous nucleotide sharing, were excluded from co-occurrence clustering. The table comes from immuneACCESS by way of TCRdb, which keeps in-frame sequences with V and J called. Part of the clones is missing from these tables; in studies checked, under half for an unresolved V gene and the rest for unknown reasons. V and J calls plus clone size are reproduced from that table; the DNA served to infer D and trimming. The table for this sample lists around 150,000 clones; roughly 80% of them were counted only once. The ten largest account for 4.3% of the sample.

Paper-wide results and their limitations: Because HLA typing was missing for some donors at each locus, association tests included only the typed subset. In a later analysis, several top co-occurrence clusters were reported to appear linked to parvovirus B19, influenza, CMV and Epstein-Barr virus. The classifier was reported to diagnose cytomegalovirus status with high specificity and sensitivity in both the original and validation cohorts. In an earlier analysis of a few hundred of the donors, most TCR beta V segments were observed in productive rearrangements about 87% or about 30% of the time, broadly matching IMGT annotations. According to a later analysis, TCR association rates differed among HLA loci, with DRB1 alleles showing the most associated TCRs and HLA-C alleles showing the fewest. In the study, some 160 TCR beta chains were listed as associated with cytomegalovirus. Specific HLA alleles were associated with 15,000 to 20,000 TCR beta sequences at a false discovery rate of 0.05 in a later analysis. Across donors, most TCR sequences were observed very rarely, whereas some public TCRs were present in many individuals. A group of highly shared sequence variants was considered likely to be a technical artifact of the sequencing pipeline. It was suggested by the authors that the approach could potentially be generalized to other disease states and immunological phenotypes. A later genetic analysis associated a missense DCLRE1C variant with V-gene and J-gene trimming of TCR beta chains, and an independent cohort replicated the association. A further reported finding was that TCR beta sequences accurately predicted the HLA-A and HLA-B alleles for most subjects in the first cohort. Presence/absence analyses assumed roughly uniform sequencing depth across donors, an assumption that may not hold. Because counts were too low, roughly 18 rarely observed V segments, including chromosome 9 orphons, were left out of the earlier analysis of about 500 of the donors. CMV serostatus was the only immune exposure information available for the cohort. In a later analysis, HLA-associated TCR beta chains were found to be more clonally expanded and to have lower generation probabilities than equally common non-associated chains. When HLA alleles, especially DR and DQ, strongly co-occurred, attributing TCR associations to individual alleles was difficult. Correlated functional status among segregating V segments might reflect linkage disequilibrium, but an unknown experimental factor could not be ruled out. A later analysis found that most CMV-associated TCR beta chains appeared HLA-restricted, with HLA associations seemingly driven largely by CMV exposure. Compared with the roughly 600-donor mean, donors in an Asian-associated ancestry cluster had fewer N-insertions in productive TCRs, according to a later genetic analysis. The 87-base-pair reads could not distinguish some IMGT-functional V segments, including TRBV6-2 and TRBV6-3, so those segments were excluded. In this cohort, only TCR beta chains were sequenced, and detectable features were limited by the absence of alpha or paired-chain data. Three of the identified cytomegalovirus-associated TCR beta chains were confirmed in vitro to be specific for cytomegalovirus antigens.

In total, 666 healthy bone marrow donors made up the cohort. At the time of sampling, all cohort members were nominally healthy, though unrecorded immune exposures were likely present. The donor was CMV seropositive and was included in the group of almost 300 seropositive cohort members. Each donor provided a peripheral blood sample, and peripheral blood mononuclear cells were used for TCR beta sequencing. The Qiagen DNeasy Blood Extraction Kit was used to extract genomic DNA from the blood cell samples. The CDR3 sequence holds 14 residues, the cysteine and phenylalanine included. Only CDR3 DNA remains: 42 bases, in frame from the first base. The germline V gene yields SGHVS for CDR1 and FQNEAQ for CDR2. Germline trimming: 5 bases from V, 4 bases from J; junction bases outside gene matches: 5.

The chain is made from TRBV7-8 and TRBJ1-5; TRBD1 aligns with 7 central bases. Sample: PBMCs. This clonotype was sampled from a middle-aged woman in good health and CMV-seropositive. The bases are TGTGCCAGCAGCCGTCGACAGGGAAATCAGCCCCAGCATTTT. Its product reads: CASSRRQGNQPQHF.